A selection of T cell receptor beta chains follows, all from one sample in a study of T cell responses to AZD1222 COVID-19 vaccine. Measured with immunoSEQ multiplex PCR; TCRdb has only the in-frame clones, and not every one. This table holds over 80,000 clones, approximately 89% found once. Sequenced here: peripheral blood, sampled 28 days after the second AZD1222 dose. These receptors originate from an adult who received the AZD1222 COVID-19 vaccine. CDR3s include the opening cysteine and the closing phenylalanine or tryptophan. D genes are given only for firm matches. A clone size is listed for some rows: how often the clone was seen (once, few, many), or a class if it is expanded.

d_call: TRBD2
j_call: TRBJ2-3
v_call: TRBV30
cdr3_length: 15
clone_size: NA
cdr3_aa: CAWSVGLAGADTQYF
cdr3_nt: TGTGCCTGGAGTGTAGGGCTAGCGGGAGCGGATACGCAGTATTTT

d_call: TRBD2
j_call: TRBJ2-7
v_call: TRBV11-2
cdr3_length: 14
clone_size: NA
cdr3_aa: CASSLAGGHYEQYF
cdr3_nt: TGTGCCAGCAGCTTAGCGGGAGGACACTACGAGCAGTACTTC

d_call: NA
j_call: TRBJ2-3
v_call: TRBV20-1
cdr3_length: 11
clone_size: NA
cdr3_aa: CSSRTTDTQYF
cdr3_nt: TGCAGTAGTCGGACCACAGATACGCAGTATTTT

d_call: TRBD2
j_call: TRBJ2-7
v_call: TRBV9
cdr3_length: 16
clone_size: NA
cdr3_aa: CASSPGLAGGSYEQYF
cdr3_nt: TGTGCCAGCAGCCCAGGACTAGCGGGAGGTAGCTACGAGCAGTACTTC

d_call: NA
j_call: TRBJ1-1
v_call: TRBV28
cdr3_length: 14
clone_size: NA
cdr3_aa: CASSPGHLNTEAFF
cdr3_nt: TGTGCCAGCAGTCCTGGACATTTGAACACTGAAGCTTTCTTT

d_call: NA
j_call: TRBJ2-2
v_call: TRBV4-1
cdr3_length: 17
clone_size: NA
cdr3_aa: CASSQDVGRGNTGELFF
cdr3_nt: TGCGCCAGCAGCCAAGATGTAGGTCGGGGGAACACCGGGGAGCTGTTTTTT

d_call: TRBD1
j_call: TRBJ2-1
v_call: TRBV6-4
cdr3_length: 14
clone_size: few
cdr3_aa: CASSVTTGGNEQFF
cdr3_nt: TGTGCCAGCAGTGTAACGACAGGGGGCAATGAGCAGTTCTTC

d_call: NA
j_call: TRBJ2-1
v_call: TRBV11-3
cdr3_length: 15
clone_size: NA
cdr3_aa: CASSLEGSSYNEQFF
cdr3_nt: TGTGCCAGCAGCTTAGAGGGGAGCTCCTACAATGAGCAGTTCTTC

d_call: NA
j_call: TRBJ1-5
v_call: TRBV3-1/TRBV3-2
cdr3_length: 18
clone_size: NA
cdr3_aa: CASSPMTEKQGSNQPQHF
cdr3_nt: TGTGCCAGCAGCCCGATGACAGAGAAGCAGGGGAGCAATCAGCCCCAGCATTTT

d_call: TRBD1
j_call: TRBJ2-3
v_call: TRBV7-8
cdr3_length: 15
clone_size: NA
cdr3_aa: CASSQQGASTDTQYF
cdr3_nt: TGTGCCAGCAGCCAACAGGGGGCGAGCACAGATACGCAGTATTTT

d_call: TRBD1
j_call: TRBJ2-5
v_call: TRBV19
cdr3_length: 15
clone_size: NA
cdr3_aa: CASSLQPGQGETQYF
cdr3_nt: TGTGCCAGTAGTTTACAACCGGGACAGGGGGAGACCCAGTACTTC

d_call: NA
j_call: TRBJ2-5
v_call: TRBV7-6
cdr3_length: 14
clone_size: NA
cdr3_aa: CASSQTSTAETQYF
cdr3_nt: TGTGCCAGCAGCCAAACTAGTACTGCAGAGACCCAGTACTTC

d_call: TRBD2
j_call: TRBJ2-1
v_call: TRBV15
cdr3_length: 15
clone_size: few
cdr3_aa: CATSKLVAGGNEQFF
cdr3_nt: TGTGCCACCAGCAAGCTCGTAGCGGGAGGGAATGAGCAGTTCTTC

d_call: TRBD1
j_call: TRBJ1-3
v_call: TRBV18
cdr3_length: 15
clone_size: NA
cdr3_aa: CASSPGTVAGNTIYF
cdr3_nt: TGTGCCAGCTCACCCGGGACAGTTGCTGGAAACACCATATATTTT

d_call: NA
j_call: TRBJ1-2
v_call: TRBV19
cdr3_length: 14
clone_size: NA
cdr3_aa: CASTQGTSTYGYTF
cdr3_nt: TGTGCCAGTACCCAGGGGACGTCTACCTATGGCTACACCTTC

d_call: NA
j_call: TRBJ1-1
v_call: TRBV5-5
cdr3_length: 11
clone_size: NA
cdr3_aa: CASSLAWGAFF
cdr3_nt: TGTGCCAGCAGCTTGGCCTGGGGAGCTTTCTTT

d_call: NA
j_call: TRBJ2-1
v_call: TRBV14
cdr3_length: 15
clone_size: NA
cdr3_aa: CASSLGLTHYNEQFF
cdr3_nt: TGTGCCAGCAGCCTAGGACTTACTCACTACAATGAGCAGTTCTTC

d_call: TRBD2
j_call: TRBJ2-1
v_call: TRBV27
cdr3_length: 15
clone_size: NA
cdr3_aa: CASSSGTSGWNEQFF
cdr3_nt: TGTGCCAGCAGTTCGGGGACTAGCGGTTGGAATGAGCAGTTCTTC

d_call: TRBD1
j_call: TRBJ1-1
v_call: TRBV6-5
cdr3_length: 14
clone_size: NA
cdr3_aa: CASSYSTGDTEAFF
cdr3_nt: TGTGCCAGCAGTTACTCGACAGGGGACACTGAAGCTTTCTTT

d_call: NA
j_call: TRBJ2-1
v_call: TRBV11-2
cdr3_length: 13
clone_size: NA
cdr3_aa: CASSLGHSVGEFF
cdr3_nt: TGTGCCAGCAGCTTAGGTCACTCCGTCGGGGAGTTCTTC

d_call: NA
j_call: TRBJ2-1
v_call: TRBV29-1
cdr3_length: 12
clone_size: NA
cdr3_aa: CSARLSVDEQFF
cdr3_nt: TGCAGCGCCCGTTTGTCAGTCGATGAGCAGTTCTTC

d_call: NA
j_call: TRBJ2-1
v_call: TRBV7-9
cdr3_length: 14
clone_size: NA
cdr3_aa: CASSPLPIGNEQFF
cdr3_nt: TGTGCCAGCAGCCCCTTGCCTATCGGGAATGAGCAGTTCTTC

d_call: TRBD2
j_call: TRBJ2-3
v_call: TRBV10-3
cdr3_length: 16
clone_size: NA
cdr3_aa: CAISASGGRGPDTQYF
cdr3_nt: TGTGCCATCAGTGCCTCCGGCGGGAGAGGGCCAGATACGCAGTATTTT

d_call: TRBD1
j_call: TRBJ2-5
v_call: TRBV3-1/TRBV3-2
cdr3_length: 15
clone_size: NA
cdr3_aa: CASNYGQVAQETQYF
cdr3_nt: TGTGCCAGCAATTACGGACAGGTAGCCCAAGAGACCCAGTACTTC

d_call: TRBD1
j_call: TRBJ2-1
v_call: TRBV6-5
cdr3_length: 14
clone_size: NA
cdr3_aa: CASGRQGAGNEQFF
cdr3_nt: TGTGCCAGCGGGAGACAGGGGGCGGGCAATGAGCAGTTCTTC

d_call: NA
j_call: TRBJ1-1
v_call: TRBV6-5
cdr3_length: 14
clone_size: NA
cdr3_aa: CASSRKTENTEAFF
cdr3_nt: TGTGCCAGCAGTCGTAAGACCGAGAACACTGAAGCTTTCTTT

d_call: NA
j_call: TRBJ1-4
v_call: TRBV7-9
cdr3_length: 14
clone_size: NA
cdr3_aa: CASSLQGGEEKLFF
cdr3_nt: TGTGCCAGCAGTTTACAGGGCGGAGAGGAAAAACTGTTTTTT

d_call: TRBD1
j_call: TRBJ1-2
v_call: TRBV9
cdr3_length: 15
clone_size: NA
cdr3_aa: CASSSRQGRQHGYTF
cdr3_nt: TGTGCCAGCAGCTCGAGACAGGGGCGACAACATGGCTACACCTTC

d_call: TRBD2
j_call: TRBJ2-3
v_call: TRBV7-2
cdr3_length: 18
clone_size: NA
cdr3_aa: CASSLASGRAWSTDTQYF
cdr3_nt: TGTGCCAGCAGCTTAGCTAGCGGGAGGGCATGGTCGACAGATACGCAGTATTTT

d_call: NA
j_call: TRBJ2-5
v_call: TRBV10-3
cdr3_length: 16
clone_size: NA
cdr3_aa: CAISESGSKVEETQYF
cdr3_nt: TGTGCCATCAGTGAGTCCGGATCCAAGGTTGAAGAGACCCAGTACTTC

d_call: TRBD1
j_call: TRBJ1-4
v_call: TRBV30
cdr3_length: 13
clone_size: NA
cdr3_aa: CARGQANNEKLFF
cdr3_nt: TGTGCCCGGGGACAGGCGAATAATGAAAAACTGTTTTTT

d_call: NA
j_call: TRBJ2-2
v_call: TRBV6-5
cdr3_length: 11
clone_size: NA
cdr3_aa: CASSLAGELFF
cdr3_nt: TGTGCCAGCAGTCTCGCCGGGGAGCTGTTTTTT

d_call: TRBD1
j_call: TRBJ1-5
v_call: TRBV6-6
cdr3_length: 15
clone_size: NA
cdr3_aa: CASSYLWTGTQPQHF
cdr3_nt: TGTGCCAGCAGTTACTTATGGACAGGTACTCAGCCCCAGCATTTT

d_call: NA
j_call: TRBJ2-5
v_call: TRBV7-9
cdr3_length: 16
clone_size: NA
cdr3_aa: CASSLVRATTQETQYF
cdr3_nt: TGTGCCAGCAGCTTAGTACGGGCCACCACCCAAGAGACCCAGTACTTC

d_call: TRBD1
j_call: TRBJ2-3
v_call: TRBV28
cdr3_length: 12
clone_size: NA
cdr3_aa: CASSYETGVQYF
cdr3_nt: TGTGCCAGCAGTTACGAGACAGGGGTGCAGTATTTT

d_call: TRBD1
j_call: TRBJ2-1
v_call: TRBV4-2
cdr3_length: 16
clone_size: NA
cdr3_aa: CASSQESRGPYNEQFF
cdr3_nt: TGTGCCAGCAGCCAAGAATCCAGGGGGCCTTACAATGAGCAGTTCTTC

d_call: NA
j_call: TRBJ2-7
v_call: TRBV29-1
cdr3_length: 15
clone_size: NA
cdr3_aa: CSVEDRVSDSYEQYF
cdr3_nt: TGCAGCGTTGAAGACCGGGTCTCCGACTCCTACGAGCAGTACTTC

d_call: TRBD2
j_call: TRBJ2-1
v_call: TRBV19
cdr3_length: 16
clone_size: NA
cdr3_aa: CASSIATSGRYNEQFF
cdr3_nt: TGTGCCAGTAGTATCGCGACTAGCGGGAGATACAATGAGCAGTTCTTC

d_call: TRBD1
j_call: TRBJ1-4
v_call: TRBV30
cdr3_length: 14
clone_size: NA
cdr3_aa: CAWSRDRGNEKLFF
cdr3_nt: TGTGCCTGGAGTCGGGACAGGGGGAATGAAAAACTGTTTTTT

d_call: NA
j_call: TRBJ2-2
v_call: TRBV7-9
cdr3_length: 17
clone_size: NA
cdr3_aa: CASSRTPTGPNTGELFF
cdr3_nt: TGTGCCAGCAGCCGAACGCCCACAGGGCCGAACACCGGGGAGCTGTTTTTT

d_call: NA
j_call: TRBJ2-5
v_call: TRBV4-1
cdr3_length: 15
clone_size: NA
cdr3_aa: CASSHSGTAWETQYF
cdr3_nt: TGCGCCAGCAGCCATTCCGGGACGGCGTGGGAGACCCAGTACTTC

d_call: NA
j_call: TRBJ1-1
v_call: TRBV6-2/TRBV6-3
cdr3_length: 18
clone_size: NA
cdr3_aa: CASSYSIVGLGRNTEAFF
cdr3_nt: TGTGCCAGCAGTTACTCGATCGTAGGTTTGGGTCGGAACACTGAAGCTTTCTTT

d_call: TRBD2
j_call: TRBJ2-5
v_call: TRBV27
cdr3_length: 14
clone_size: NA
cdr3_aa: CASNIGLAGETQYF
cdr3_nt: TGTGCCAGCAATATCGGACTAGCGGGAGAGACCCAGTACTTC

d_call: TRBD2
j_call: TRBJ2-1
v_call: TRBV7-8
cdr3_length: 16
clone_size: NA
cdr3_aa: CASSFSGRLSYNEQFF
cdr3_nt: TGTGCCAGCAGCTTTAGCGGGAGGCTCTCCTACAATGAGCAGTTCTTC

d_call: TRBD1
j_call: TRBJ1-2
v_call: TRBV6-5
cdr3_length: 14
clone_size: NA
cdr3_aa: CASRATGASYGYTF
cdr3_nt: TGTGCCAGCAGAGCTACAGGGGCCAGCTATGGCTACACCTTC

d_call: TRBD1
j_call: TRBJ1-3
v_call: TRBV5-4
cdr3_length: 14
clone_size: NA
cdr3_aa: CASSSRQGANTIYF
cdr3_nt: TGTGCCAGCAGCTCTCGACAGGGGGCGAACACCATATATTTT

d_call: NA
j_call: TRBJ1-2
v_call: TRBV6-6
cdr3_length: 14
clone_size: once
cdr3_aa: CASTQGALSHGYTF
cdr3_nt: TGTGCCAGCACCCAAGGGGCGCTTAGTCATGGCTACACCTTC

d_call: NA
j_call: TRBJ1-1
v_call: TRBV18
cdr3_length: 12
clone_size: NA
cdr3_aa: CASSPQGTEAFF
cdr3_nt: TGTGCCAGCTCACCACAGGGGACTGAAGCTTTCTTT

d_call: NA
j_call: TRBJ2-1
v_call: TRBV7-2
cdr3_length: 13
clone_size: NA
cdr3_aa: CASSSRGGHEQFF
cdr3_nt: TGTGCCAGCAGCTCTCGAGGAGGGCATGAGCAGTTCTTC